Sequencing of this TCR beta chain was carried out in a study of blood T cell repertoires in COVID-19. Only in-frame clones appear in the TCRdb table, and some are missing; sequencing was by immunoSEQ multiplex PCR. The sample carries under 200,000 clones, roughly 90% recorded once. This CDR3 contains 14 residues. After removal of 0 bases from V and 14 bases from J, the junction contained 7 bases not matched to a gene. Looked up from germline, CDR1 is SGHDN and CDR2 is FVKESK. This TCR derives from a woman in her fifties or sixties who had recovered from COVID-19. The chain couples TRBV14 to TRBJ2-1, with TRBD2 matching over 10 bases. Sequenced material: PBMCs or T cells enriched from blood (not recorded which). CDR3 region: CASSQDLAGDIKFF. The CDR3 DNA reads TGTGCCAGCAGCCAAGATCTAGCGGGGGATATCAAGTTCTTC.